The 22 T cell receptor beta chains below all came from one sample that was sequenced in a study of blood T cells in healthy people across ages. A sample-barcoded 5' primer and a J-beta primer mix were used in a second PCR of roughly 7 to 12 cycles. One entry per CDR3 protein, called by TCRdb with MiXCR from the 5' RACE reads. The sample yields around 800,000 distinct CDR3 sequences, 20% to 30% seen once. A further study also used this sample, focusing on T cells of mothers and their children.

What was sequenced was blood. These receptor sequences come from a boy aged 5-17 years in good health.

This clonotype was detected only once. The chain links TRBV6-1 to TRBJ1-2; D is possibly TRBD1 (5 bases). CDR1 MNHNS and CDR2 SASEGT come from the germline V gene. CDR3 length: 12 residues. The germline V and J ends were trimmed by 2 bases and 9 bases, with 10 bases remaining between them. This CDR3 reads CASSERQGSYTF. CDR3 DNA sequence: TGTGCCAGCAGTGAAAGGCAGGGTAGCTACACCTTC.

This clonotype was counted many times. Relative to the germline gene, one junction end is altered; a read error may explain this. This chain uses TRBV5-1 with TRBJ2-7; 7 bases map to TRBD1. The germline V gene encodes CDR1 SGHRS and CDR2 YFSETQ. The CDR3 length is 11 residues. The CDR3 sequence: CASRSGGEQYF. CDR3 in DNA: TGTGCCAGCAGGTCAGGGGGCGAGCAGTACTTC.

This clonotype has only a few counts. The chain recombines TRBV9 with TRBJ2-5; the D is unclear. CDR1 is SGDLS and CDR2 is YYNGEE in the germline V gene. The CDR3 covers 12 residues. V shed 3 bases and J shed 4 bases, with 7 bases lying between them. The DNA for the CDR3 is TGTGCCAGCAGCGACGCTAGAGAGACCCAGTACTTC. Its translation is CASSDARETQYF. The whole variable domain, filled in from reference TRBV9 and TRBJ2-5, reads DSGVTQTPKHLITATGQRVTLRCSPRSGDLSVYWYQQSLDQGLQFLIQYYNGEERAKGNILERFSAQQFPDLHSELNLSSLELGDSALYFCASSDARETQYFGPGTRLLVL.

The sample holds many counts of this clonotype. The V gene is TRBV14, the J gene TRBJ2-5, with 8 bases aligning to TRBD1. Germline-derived CDR1 and CDR2 are SGHDN and FVKESK. The CDR3 covers 16 residues. V shed 1 base, J shed 4 bases, and the junction held 8 bases outside the gene matches. The CDR3 loop is CASSQVIGTGGETQYF. The CDR3 region has the DNA TGTGCCAGCAGCCAAGTGATCGGGACAGGAGGAGAGACCCAGTACTTC.

In its sample, this clonotype was seen a few times. The V gene is TRBV27, the J gene TRBJ2-7, with D tentatively TRBD2 (5 bases). The germline V gene encodes CDR1 MNHEY and CDR2 SMNVEV (reference sequence). V lost 5 bases and J 0 bases, leaving 17 bases between the germline ends. This CDR3 is built from 16 residues. In DNA form, the CDR3 reads TGTGCCAGCAGTCCCCGGGGTCCTAGGAGCTCCTACGAGCAGTACTTC. Translated: CASSPRGPRSSYEQYF.

This clonotype has a handful of counts. The chain joins TRBV7-2 to TRBJ1-5, with 7 nucleotides matching TRBD1. This CDR3 is 15 amino acids long. The germline V gene has CDR1 SGHTA and CDR2 FQGNSA. With V trimmed by 2 bases and J by 7 bases, 8 bases remained unmatched. The CDR3 nucleotides are TGTGCCAGCAGCTTAAGTAAGGGGGCCGGGCAGCCCCAGCATTTT. As protein: CASSLSKGAGQPQHF.

The rearrangement uses TRBV3-1 and TRBJ2-4; the match to TRBD1 covers 11 bases. The germline CDR1 and CDR2 sequences are LGHDT and YNNKEL (reference sequence). The ends lost 3 bases at V and 0 bases at J; junction bases unmatched: 7. The CDR3 has 18 amino acids. CDR3 sequence: CASSHVPGQGEAKNIQYF. Here the CDR3 DNA reads TGTGCCAGCAGCCACGTCCCGGGACAGGGGGAAGCCAAAAACATTCAGTACTTC. Full variable domain (remainder filled in from reference TRBV3-1 and TRBJ2-4): DTAVSQTPKYLVTQMGNDKSIKCEQNLGHDTMYWYKQDSKKFLKIMFSYNNKELIINETVPNRFSPKSPDKAHLNLHINSLELGDSAVYFCASSHVPGQGEAKNIQYFGAGTRLSVL.

The rearrangement uses TRBV6-2 or TRBV6-3 and TRBJ1-5; D not certain. The germline CDR1 and CDR2 sequences are MNHEY and SVGEGT. The V end lost 0 bases, the J end lost 3 bases, and 9 bases lay between the germline ends. This CDR3 has 15 residues. The CDR3 loop is CASSYSRSLNQPQHF. The CDR3 nucleotides are TGTGCCAGCAGTTACTCGCGGTCCCTCAATCAGCCCCAGCATTTT.

J is TRBJ1-1 and V is TRBV29-1; maybe TRBD1 (5 bases). Germline assignment: CDR1 SQVTM and CDR2 ANQGSEA. The CDR3 is 13 amino acids. V was pared by 8 bases and J by 0 bases, with 13 bases between. DNA of the CDR3: TGCAGCTCCATTCGGGGGATGAACACTGAAGCTTTCTTT. Protein sequence: CSSIRGMNTEAFF.

This clonotype has only a few counts. V usage is TRBV6-2 or TRBV6-3 and J usage is TRBJ1-4; D is uncertain. V lost 5 bases and J 10 bases, leaving 14 bases between the germline ends. The germline V gene has CDR1 MNHEY and CDR2 SVGEGT. CDR3 length: 13 residues. The CDR3 DNA sequence: TGTGCCAGCAGTAACCCGTTGTTGGCAAAACTGTTTTTT. It specifies CASSNPLLAKLFF.

The CDR3 here is CASSYRQGDTIQYF. CDR3 DNA: TGTGCCAGCAGTTACCGACAGGGCGACACTATTCAGTACTTC. The chain has TRBV12-3 or TRBV12-4 and TRBJ2-4; TRBD1 matches 7 bases. V shed 4 bases and J 10 bases; nucleotides not matched to a gene: 10. The CDR3 is made up of 14 amino acids.

This clonotype came up many times. The chain links TRBV5-1 to TRBJ2-3; D may be TRBD1 (5 bases). The CDR3 loop spans 14 amino acids. Per germline, CDR1 SGHRS and CDR2 YFSETQ. Trimming shortened V by 0 bases and J by 0 bases, and 5 bases separated the two germline ends. The DNA of the CDR3 is TGCGCCAGCAGCTTGGGACAGAGCACAGATACGCAGTATTTT. Translated, it gives CASSLGQSTDTQYF.

The count of this clonotype is one. The genes are TRBV12-3 or TRBV12-4 and TRBJ1-1; 9 bases agree with TRBD1. CDR3 size: 16 residues. Trimming cost V 6 bases and J 5 bases; bases outside gene matches: 13. In nucleotides, the CDR3 is TGTGCCAGCAGACCGAACCCGGGACAGGGAAAGACTGAAGCTTTCTTT. Translated, it gives CASRPNPGQGKTEAFF.

Only a few counts were recorded for this clonotype. V gene TRBV5-1 combines with J gene TRBJ1-6; no firm D call. Germline V gives CDR1 SGHRS, CDR2 YFSETQ. The CDR3 consists of 14 residues. V lost 0 bases, J lost 7 bases, and 8 bases lay in between. CDR3 sequence (DNA): TGCGCCAGCAGCTTGGAACAGTGGAATTCACCCCTCCACTTT. It translates to CASSLEQWNSPLHF. Using reference TRBV5-1 and TRBJ1-6 for the parts outside the CDR3, the full variable domain is KAGVTQTPRYLIKTRGQQVTLSCSPISGHRSVSWYQQTPGQGLQFLFEYFSETQRNKGNFPGRFSGRQFSNSRSEMNVSTLELGDSALYLCASSLEQWNSPLHFGNGTRLTVT.

This sequence joins TRBV4-2 and TRBJ2-5, with 16 bases fitting TRBD2. CDR1 is LGHNA, CDR2 YNFKEQ, per germline. The CDR3 loop spans 16 amino acids. V shed 4 bases and J 7 bases; nucleotides not matched to a gene: 6. The CDR3 here is CASSLGTSGGEGTQYF. The CDR3 nucleotides read TGTGCCAGCAGCCTCGGGACTAGCGGGGGGGAGGGGACCCAGTACTTC.

This chain joins TRBV12-3 or TRBV12-4 and TRBJ1-5; D is perhaps TRBD1 (5 bases). The CDR3 extends over 15 amino acids. The V end was cut by 3 bases, the J end by 1 base, with 10 bases between. The CDR3 reads CASSLRGRSNQPQHF. CDR3 nucleotide sequence: TGTGCCAGCAGTTTGAGGGGAAGGAGCAATCAGCCCCAGCATTTT.

The chain employs TRBV30 and TRBJ2-7, with a possible D match to TRBD2 (5 bases). The CDR3 covers 13 residues. CDR1 and CDR2 (germline): GTSNPN, SVGIG (reference sequence). Trimming removed 3 bases at V and 1 base at J, with 10 bases between. As DNA, the CDR3 is TGTGCCTGGAGGGGAAGAGGGTCCTACGAGCAGTACTTC. Residues: CAWRGRGSYEQYF. Based on the CDR3 plus reference TRBV30 and TRBJ2-7, the full variable domain is SQTIHQWPATLVQPVGSPLSLECTVEGTSNPNLYWYRQAAGRGLQLLFYSVGIGQISSEVPQNLSASRPQDRQFILSSKKLLLSDSGFYLCAWRGRGSYEQYFGPGTRLTVT.

The chain joins TRBV20-1 to TRBJ2-7; TRBD2 matches 8 bases. This CDR3 spans 15 amino acids. The trim removed 5 bases at V and 5 bases at J, leaving 14 bases unmatched. In germline, CDR1 is DFQATT, CDR2 SNEGSKA (reference sequence). Written as DNA, the CDR3 is TGCAGTGCTCCCCTGGCGGGGGGCGCGGATGACGAGCAGTACTTC. It yields the protein CSAPLAGGADDEQYF.

There are a few counts of this clonotype. V is TRBV10-3 and J is TRBJ2-5; D could derive from TRBD1 or TRBD2 (6 bases each). Germline values: CDR1 ENHRY, CDR2 SYGVKD. V lost 7 bases to trimming and J lost 3 bases, with 9 bases between them. The CDR3 is 12 residues long. CDR3: CAINGGEETQYF. CDR3 bases: TGTGCCATCAACGGGGGCGAAGAGACCCAGTACTTC.

This clonotype was observed a few times. The J gene is TRBJ2-2, the V gene TRBV29-1; D is unresolved. Germline V gene lookup returns CDR1 SQVTM and CDR2 ANQGSEA. The germline V and J ends were trimmed by 6 bases and 2 bases, with 16 bases remaining between them. The length of the CDR3 is 15 residues. CDR3 DNA: TGCAGCGTCGGAACACCGGGCCTTAACACCGGGGAGCTGTTTTTT. Translation gives CSVGTPGLNTGELFF.

The rearrangement links TRBV6-5 to TRBJ2-3; no firm D call. Germline V gene data show CDR1 as MNHEY and CDR2 as SVGAGI. This CDR3 is built from 13 residues. Deletions cut 0 bases from V and 6 bases from J, with 7 bases between. The CDR3 DNA follows: TGTGCCAGCAGTTACTCGTCGGCGGATACGCAGTATTTT. Amino acids: CASSYSSADTQYF.

This clonotype appeared a few times. The rearrangement joins TRBV9 to TRBJ2-5, with 9 bases lining up with TRBD1. The end of the DNA is better explained by TRBJ2-7, so the J call may be wrong. The CDR3 sequence is 15 residues long. CDR1 is SGDLS and CDR2 is YYNGEE in the germline V gene. The CDR3 DNA reads TGTGCCAGCAGCTTGACCGGGACAGGGTCCAACGAGCAGTACTTC. Protein: CASSLTGTGSNEQYF.